This T cell receptor (beta chain) was found in a study of Ad26.COV2.S vaccination and SARS-CoV-2 variants (dated by TCRdb to the early 2020s). Concerning the study at large: Vaccine-arm donors were drawn from COV1001, a multicentre, randomized, double-blind, placebo-controlled phase I-IIa trial of Ad26.COV2.S in healthy adults. Ad26.COV2.S was administered intramuscularly at 5 x 10^10 or 1 x 10^11 viral particles, either as a single shot or as two shots given 56 days apart. TCRbeta repertoire sequencing served as the tool for gauging how specific and how broad the SARS-CoV-2-reactive T cell receptors were following Ad26.COV2.S vaccination. A total of approximately 32 samples were included in the TCR-sequenced set, comprising some 20 Ad26.COV2.S vaccine recipients, 5 placebo recipients and 8 SARS-CoV-2 convalescent individuals. Participants in the trial were split at random into five groups of five each, receiving low-dose or high-dose Ad26.COV2.S once or twice, or else placebo on both occasions. Investigators did not know the trial group allocation while performing experiments and assessing outcomes. Overall study outcomes, separate from this receptor: After vaccination, spike-specific CD8+ and CD4+ T cell responses were reported to show substantial breadth. It was noted by the authors that total T cell responses may have been underestimated by the TCR breadth and depth analyses. Comparable non-spike TCR breadth was observed between vaccine and placebo recipients, consistent with only spike being contained in the vaccine. Ad26.COV2.S recipients had higher spike-specific TCR breadth than placebo recipients (P = 0.0014). The study was not powered to compare responses between vaccine doses or regimens.

V is cut by 4 bases and J by 5 bases, and the space between the germline ends is 11 bases. Measured from the cysteine to the phenylalanine, the CDR3 is 13 residues long. The read is trimmed to its CDR3 DNA, 39 bases read in frame from base 1. From the germline V gene (reference sequence), CDR1 is SGHKS and CDR2 is YYEKEE. Per the publication, the treatment or condition label means: roughly 20 received Ad26.COV2.S at low or high dose, single or two shots; 5 received placebo; per-sample allocation not given. For vaccine and placebo recipients, the sequenced repertoires came from samples collected on day 63 after the first injection. Between 29 July and 7 August 2020, Cohort 1b enrolled around 24 adults aged 18-55 years at one site in Boston, USA. Ad26.COV2.S consisted of a replication-incompetent adenovirus type 26 vector by which a prefusion-stabilized SARS-CoV-2 spike protein from the original Wuhan strain was expressed.

As to this clone: What this receptor recognizes is not known. Base qualities are not at hand, and no much larger clone is one base apart.

TCRbeta CDR3 regions were sequenced with the immunoSEQ Assay. After extraction, genomic DNA underwent amplification by bias-controlled multiplex PCR, followed by high-throughput sequencing. The authors' pipeline ran thus. To quantify the absolute abundance of each unique TCRbeta CDR3 region, sequences were collapsed and filtered. T cell fraction was estimated by normalizing TCRbeta template counts to usable DNA, which was measured by amplifying reference genes present in all nucleated cells. Repertoire TCRs were annotated as SARS-CoV-2-specific when V gene, CDR3 amino acid sequence and J gene were exactly matched to a known reactive TCR set. The reference SARS-CoV-2 TCR set was derived from MIRA and filtered for enrichment in COVID-19-positive ImmuneCODE repertoires, a step that removed public or cross-reactive TCRs. Based on the MIRA antigens, annotated TCRs were further analysed at the level of specific ORF or position within ORF. Depth was the summed frequency of annotated unique rearrangements, while breadth was defined as annotated unique rearrangements over total unique productive rearrangements. Two-sided Wilcoxon rank-sum tests were applied when comparing TCR breadth between groups. TCRdb limited this immuneACCESS table to in-frame rearrangements with V and J called. A share of clones is missing; checked studies link under half to unresolved V genes, and the rest is unexplained. V and J calls and clone size are given by that table; D and trimming were obtained from the DNA. This sample comprises roughly 400,000 clones, 75% to 90% of them detected only once. The ten largest account for approximately 1.9% of the sample.

Sequenced material: peripheral blood, taken in a trial of Ad26.COV2.S vaccine versus placebo. The chain links TRBV5-5 with TRBJ2-3; the D gene cannot be named for sure. The origin of this receptor is a person aged 18-65 years who received the Ad26.COV2.S COVID-19 vaccine or a placebo. At the DNA level, the sequence is TGTGCCAGCAGCCCTCTGTGGGTAGATACGCAGTATTTT. Its translation is CASSPLWVDTQYF. The full variable domain, completed from the reference TRBV5-5 and TRBJ2-3 proteins outside the CDR3, reads DAGVTQSPTHLIKTRGQQVTLRCSPISGHKSVSWYQQVLGQGPQFIFQYYEKEERGRGNFPDRFSARQFPNYSSELNVNALLLGDSALYLCASSPLWVDTQYFGPGTRLTVL.